The 20 T cell receptor beta chains presented below share a single source sample, sequenced in a study of early T cells in non-severe SARS-CoV-2 infection. TCRdb reprocessed the 5' RACE reads with MiXCR, giving one entry per CDR3 protein. Among about 68,000 distinct CDR3 sequences listed, about a tenth were seen once. What was sequenced was whole blood. These receptors all come from an adult who was a healthcare worker with PCR-confirmed SARS-CoV-2 infection or an uninfected control (not recorded which).

The chain couples TRBV6-6 to TRBJ2-7; D gene unclear. Trimming stripped 7 bases from V and 3 bases from J, with 19 bases between. Germline V CDR1 and CDR2: MNHNY, SVGAGI (reference sequence). The CDR3 covers 15 residues. The CDR3 nucleotides are TGTGCCAGCACCCCGGTTCGTGACGCCCTCTACGAGCAGTACTTC. Its protein is CASTPVRDALYEQYF.

The rearrangement links TRBV20-1 to TRBJ1-3; no clear D. CDR3 size: 10 residues. Trimming took off 5 bases at V and 3 bases at J, with 2 bases between the two ends. From germline, CDR1 is DFQATT and CDR2 SNEGSKA (reference sequence). CDR3 bases: TGCAGTGCTGGTGGAAACACCATATATTTT. Protein: CSAGGNTIYF.

This clonotype was seen ten or more times. The chain recombines TRBV29-1 with TRBJ1-1; D remains ambiguous. CDR3 length equals 14 residues. In germline, CDR1 is SQVTM, CDR2 ANQGSEA. The V end lost 8 bases, the J end lost 1 base, and 17 bases lay between the germline ends. The CDR3 nucleotides read TGCAGCCCAACGGAAGGACTTGGGAACACTGAAGCTTTCTTT. It translates to CSPTEGLGNTEAFF.

The rearrangement uses TRBV20-1 and TRBJ2-1; D not certain. The V gene's germline CDR1 is DFQATT and CDR2 SNEGSKA (reference sequence). This CDR3 comprises 11 residues. The chain's CDR3 is CRADSYNEQFF. The CDR3 DNA sequence: TGCAGGGCTGACTCGTACAATGAGCAGTTCTTC.

This clonotype was seen ten or more times. The V call is TRBV21-1, the J call TRBJ1-6. TRBV21-1 is a pseudogene locus. This CDR3 region has 16 residues. DNA for the CDR3: TGTGCCAGCAGCATCCGCTCCCGACCGTGCCCTTCACCCCTCCACTTT. It specifies CASSIRSRPCPSPLHF.

A few counts support this clonotype. CDR3 protein: CASREQGHYEQYF. CDR3 in DNA: TGTGCCAGCAGGGAGCAGGGCCACTACGAGCAGTACTTC. This chain joins TRBV27 and TRBJ2-7, with a possible D match to TRBD1 (5 bases). The length of the CDR3 is 13 residues. Germline V gene lookup returns CDR1 MNHEY and CDR2 SMNVEV (reference sequence). The V end was cut by 6 bases, the J end by 3 bases, with 12 bases between.

This clonotype was observed many times. This chain connects TRBV12-3 or TRBV12-4 to TRBJ2-3, with 7 bases matching TRBD2. The CDR3 runs 13 residues. J lost 6 bases, V lost 3 bases, and 3 bases had no gene match. CDR3 loop: CASSFGRRDTQYF. The CDR3 DNA reads as TGTGCCAGCAGTTTCGGGAGGAGGGATACGCAGTATTTT.

This clonotype was found many times. The V and J genes are TRBV28 and TRBJ1-1; no clear D gene. Germline CDR1 MDHEN, CDR2 SYDVKM. Trimming took off 5 bases at V and 3 bases at J, with 7 bases between the two ends. CDR3 length: 12 amino acids. CDR3 DNA: TGTGCCAGCAGTGCCCGAGACACTGAAGCTTTCTTT. Translated: CASSARDTEAFF.

Only a few counts were recorded for this clonotype. The V and J genes are TRBV7-8 and TRBJ2-5; TRBD2 might be the D (5 bases). V was cut by 0 bases and J by 4 bases, with 9 bases left in between. The CDR3 covers 14 residues. In germline, CDR1 is SGHVS, CDR2 FQNEAQ. The CDR3 reads CASSLARVRETQYF. The CDR3 region has the DNA TGTGCCAGCAGCTTAGCGCGGGTCCGAGAGACCCAGTACTTC. The complete variable domain, with remaining parts taken from reference TRBV7-8 and TRBJ2-5, reads GAGVSQSPRYKVAKRGQDVALRCDPISGHVSLFWYQQALGQGPEFLTYFQNEAQLDKSGLPSDRFFAERPEGSVSTLKIQRTQQEDSAVYLCASSLARVRETQYFGPGTRLLVL.

This clonotype was seen only a few times. V usage is TRBV7-2 and J usage is TRBJ2-5, with 7 positions matching TRBD2. Trimming at V came to 0 bases and at J to 3 bases, leaving 4 bases not matched to a gene. This CDR3 contains 15 residues. CDR1 is SGHTA and CDR2 is FQGNSA in the germline V gene. DNA for the CDR3: TGTGCCAGCAGCTTAGCAGGGAGGGGAGAAGAGACCCAGTACTTC. It codes for CASSLAGRGEETQYF.

This sequence joins TRBV25-1 and TRBJ2-3; D unclear. Germline CDR1 and CDR2: MGHDK and SYGVNS. V was trimmed by 4 bases and J by 3 bases, leaving 8 bases between them. The CDR3 contains 13 residues. CDR3 nucleotide sequence: TGTGCCAGCAGTGGAATCGATACAGATACGCAGTATTTT. Translation gives CASSGIDTDTQYF.

This rearrangement joins TRBV7-6 to TRBJ2-3; 10 positions match TRBD1. The CDR3 has 15 amino acids. CDR1 is SGHVS and CDR2 is FNYEAQ in the germline V gene. V was pared by 4 bases and J by 6 bases, with 7 bases of the junction left unmatched. Here the CDR3 DNA reads TGTGCCAGCAGCTCCACGACAGGGGGCGCGGATACGCAGTATTTT. Residues: CASSSTTGGADTQYF.

This clonotype came up many times. The V call is TRBV20-1, the J call TRBJ2-5; D uncertain. V was trimmed by 4 bases and J by 1 base, leaving 7 bases between them. This CDR3 region has 12 residues. Germline-derived CDR1 and CDR2 are DFQATT and SNEGSKA (reference sequence). CDR3 loop: CSANRGQETQYF. As DNA, the CDR3 is TGCAGTGCTAATCGCGGCCAAGAGACCCAGTACTTC.

Ten or more counts support this clonotype. The CDR3 DNA reads as TGTGCCAGCAGCGCCCTCGTAGGGTCCGATGAGCAGTTCTTC. Translating it yields CASSALVGSDEQFF. The chain employs TRBV9 and TRBJ2-1; D unclear. Between the trimmed V and J ends, which lost 3 bases and 8 bases, there was a span of 15 bases. There are 14 residues in the CDR3. Germline V lookup: CDR1 SGDLS, CDR2 YYNGEE.

This clonotype came up many times. V is TRBV6-4 and J is TRBJ2-2, with TRBD2 as a possible D gene (5 bases). Germline V lookup: CDR1 MRHNA, CDR2 SNTAGT. V was cut by 0 bases and J by 3 bases, with 11 bases left in between. This CDR3 comprises 16 residues. The CDR3 DNA sequence: TGTGCCAGCAGTGACTCGAAGTGGGGAGACACCGGGGAGCTGTTTTTT. Its translation is CASSDSKWGDTGELFF.

V gene TRBV20-1 combines with J gene TRBJ1-5; D is uncertain. Trimming removed 2 bases from V and 7 bases from J, with 12 bases in between. Germline V CDR1 and CDR2: DFQATT, SNEGSKA (reference sequence). The CDR3 is 13 residues long. This chain's CDR3 is CSARSPVGQPQHF. CDR3 nucleotides: TGCAGTGCTAGATCTCCCGTGGGGCAGCCCCAGCATTTT.

This chain joins TRBV20-1 and TRBJ2-7; D unclear. Germline lookup yields CDR1 DFQATT and CDR2 SNEGSKA (reference sequence). This CDR3 spans 12 amino acids. The V end lost 7 bases, the J end lost 0 bases, and 10 bases lay between the germline ends. The DNA for the CDR3 is TGCAGTGGTCAGCGCCCCTCCTACGAGCAGTACTTC. Translated: CSGQRPSYEQYF.

This clonotype has more than one count but fewer than ten. This sequence joins TRBV28 and TRBJ1-5, with D possibly being TRBD1 (5 bases). CDR3 length: 16 residues. V lost 3 bases, J lost 7 bases, and 19 bases lay in between. The germline V gene encodes CDR1 MDHEN and CDR2 SYDVKM. The CDR3 region is CASSFFSGTMRQPQHF. In DNA form, the CDR3 reads TGTGCCAGCAGTTTTTTTAGTGGGACGATGAGGCAGCCCCAGCATTTT.

In its sample, this clonotype was seen a few times. The genes are TRBV20-1 and TRBJ2-3; D remains unclear. The CDR3 sequence is 12 residues long. The germline CDR1 and CDR2 sequences are DFQATT and SNEGSKA (reference sequence). With 1 base removed from V and 6 bases from J, the gap between germline ends came to 8 bases. The CDR3 DNA reads as TGCAGTGCTAGAGGGACGGAGGATACGCAGTATTTT. The encoded protein is CSARGTEDTQYF.

This clonotype has a count of ten or more. The chain has TRBV6-2 or TRBV6-3 and TRBJ2-2; D is undetermined. V was trimmed by 6 bases and J by 1 base, leaving 3 bases between them. The CDR3 runs 12 residues. The germline gives CDR1 MNHEY, CDR2 SVGEGT. The CDR3 region is CASSRNTGELFF. The DNA of the CDR3 is TGTGCCAGCAGCCGGAACACCGGGGAGCTGTTTTTT.